These 16 T cell receptor beta chains came from one sample sequenced in a study of blood T cell repertoires in COVID-19. Only in-frame clones appear in the TCRdb table, and some are missing; sequencing was by immunoSEQ multiplex PCR. Among around 200,000 clones, 87% were seen once, and the ten largest hold about a tenth. Source material: PBMCs or T cells enriched from blood (not recorded which). The receptors here all came from a man aged 18 to 30 with acute COVID-19.

This clone was seen a few times. The gene calls are TRBV6-5 and TRBJ2-1; the match to TRBD2 covers 7 bases. Germline V gene lookup returns CDR1 MNHEY and CDR2 SVGAGI. The CDR3 contains 14 residues. Trimming took 8 bases from V and 8 from J; bases not matched to a gene: 12. As DNA, the CDR3 is TGTGCCAGCTCTGGCGGGCGGGAGAAGGATGAGCAGTTCTTC. As protein: CASSGGREKDEQFF.

The chain combines TRBV11-2 with TRBJ1-6; D call uncertain. The CDR3 length is 14 residues. The germline V and J ends were trimmed by 5 bases and 7 bases, with 12 bases remaining between them. Per germline, CDR1 SGHAT and CDR2 FQNNGV. The CDR3 region has the DNA TGTGCCAGCAGCGTTGGCGGAGGAAATTCACCCCTCCACTTT. Its translation: CASSVGGGNSPLHF.

The CDR3: CASSPFGGASGEMDTQYF. The DNA of the CDR3 is TGTGCCAGCAGCCCATTCGGGGGGGCTAGCGGGGAGATGGATACGCAGTATTTT. V is TRBV7-6 and J is TRBJ2-3; 9 bases are shared with TRBD2. The V gene's germline CDR1 is SGHVS and CDR2 FNYEAQ. The CDR3 totals 18 residues. J gave up 6 bases and V 5 bases, and 18 bases lay outside the gene matches.

The chain links TRBV10-3 to TRBJ2-7, with a weak D call TRBD2 (6 bases). Trimming cost V 3 bases and J 5 bases, with 17 bases left between them. The CDR3 runs 15 residues. CDR1 and CDR2 from the germline V gene are ENHRY and SYGVKD. The CDR3 DNA follows: TGTGCCATCAGTGAAGGGGACCCAGCGGGCAACGAGCAGTACTTC. It yields the protein CAISEGDPAGNEQYF.

The CDR3 is CASSNQGNNQPQHF. The DNA for the CDR3 is TGTGCCAGCAGCAACCAGGGTAACAATCAGCCCCAGCATTTT. The chain couples TRBV27 to TRBJ1-5, with D possibly matching TRBD1 (5 bases). With 6 bases removed from V and 3 bases from J, the gap between germline ends came to 12 bases. CDR1 and CDR2 from the germline V gene are MNHEY and SMNVEV (reference sequence). The length of the CDR3 is 14 residues.

The rearrangement uses TRBV9 and TRBJ2-2; maybe TRBD2 (5 bases). This CDR3 comprises 17 residues. The germline V and J ends were trimmed by 4 bases and 10 bases, with 26 bases remaining between them. Germline V gene sequence: CDR1 SGDLS, CDR2 YYNGEE. CDR3 sequence: CASSPRQRSFAFVELFF. The CDR3 nucleotides are TGTGCCAGCAGCCCGCGGCAGCGGAGTTTCGCCTTCGTGGAGCTGTTTTTT.

The V call is TRBV7-8, the J call TRBJ1-4; a possible D gene is TRBD1 (6 bases). Trimming cost V 3 bases and J 7 bases, with 18 bases left between them. The CDR3 is 16 residues long. Germline-derived CDR1 and CDR2 are SGHVS and FQNEAQ. CDR3 protein: CASSFLYRELSEKLFF. The DNA of the CDR3 is TGTGCCAGCAGCTTTCTCTACAGGGAGCTTAGTGAAAAACTGTTTTTT.

The chain carries TRBV19 and TRBJ2-3; the D gene is possibly TRBD2 (5 bases). The V and J ends lost 5 bases and 2 bases respectively, with 17 bases between them. Germline V gene data show CDR1 as LNHDA and CDR2 as SQIVND (reference sequence). The CDR3 runs to 16 residues. The CDR3 DNA sequence: TGTGCCAGTAGTTCATATACGGAGGTTATCACAGATACGCAGTATTTT. Its protein is CASSSYTEVITDTQYF.

The chain combines TRBV6-1 with TRBJ2-7; 11 bases match TRBD1. The length of the CDR3 is 16 residues. V trimming: 2 bases; J trimming: 4 bases; junction bases outside the gene matches: 7. Germline CDR1 MNHNS, CDR2 SASEGT. The CDR3 nucleotides are TGTGCCAGCAGTGAAACTGGGACAGGGGGGGGGTACGAGCAGTACTTC. It yields the protein CASSETGTGGGYEQYF.

This rearrangement joins TRBV3-1 (or the pseudogene TRBV3-2) to TRBJ2-2; D is undetermined. CDR3 length: 15 amino acids. Germline V gene lookup returns CDR1 LGHDT and CDR2 YNNKEL (reference sequence). Trimming cost V 1 base and J 3 bases, with 9 bases left between them. This chain's CDR3 is CASSQGRVDTGELFF. DNA of the CDR3: TGTGCCAGCAGCCAAGGTCGGGTCGACACCGGGGAGCTGTTTTTT.

The chain recombines TRBV28 with TRBJ2-1; 7 bases align to TRBD1. CDR3 length equals 14 residues. V was pared by 2 bases and J by 10 bases, with 8 bases of the junction left unmatched. Germline V lookup: CDR1 MDHEN, CDR2 SYDVKM. Here the CDR3 reads CASSLPYRGNEQFF. DNA for the CDR3: TGTGCCAGCAGTTTACCCTACAGGGGTAACGAGCAGTTCTTC. Full variable domain (rest looked up from reference TRBV28 and TRBJ2-1): DVKVTQSSRYLVKRTGEKVFLECVQDMDHENMFWYRQDPGLGLRLIYFSYDVKMKEKGDIPEGYSVSREKKERFSLILESASTNQTSMYLCASSLPYRGNEQFFGPGTRLTVL.

The chain joins TRBV7-9 to TRBJ2-5; D is possibly TRBD1 (6 bases). Trimming pared 5 bases from V and 4 bases from J, leaving 17 bases between. The germline CDR1 and CDR2 sequences are SEHNR and FQNEAQ (reference sequence). The CDR3 covers 15 residues. The CDR3 reads CASSPDSSRGETQYF. The DNA for the CDR3 is TGTGCCAGCAGCCCGGACAGTTCCAGGGGAGAGACCCAGTACTTC.

CDR3 nucleotide sequence: TGTGCCAGCAGCTTAGCTCCGGGCGACAGGGTTGGAGCTTTCTTT. This translates into CASSLAPGDRVGAFF. The chain combines TRBV11-1 with TRBJ1-1, with TRBD1 identical over 7 bases. Losses at the gene ends were 0 bases for V and 10 bases for J; bases not matched to a gene: 11. Germline CDR1 is SGHAT and CDR2 is FQDESV (reference sequence). The length of the CDR3 is 15 residues. Looking up the rest from reference TRBV11-1 and TRBJ1-1 gives the full variable domain: EAEVAQSPRYKITEKSQAVAFWCDPISGHATLYWYRQILGQGPELLVQFQDESVVDDSQLPKDRFSAERLKGVDSTLKIQPAELGDSAMYLCASSLAPGDRVGAFFGQGTRLTVV.

The CDR3 DNA is TGTGCCAGCAGCTTGGGGACAGCCTATGGCTACACCTTC. Protein product: CASSLGTAYGYTF. The J gene is TRBJ1-2, the V gene TRBV9; 7 bases map to TRBD1. Unmatched junction bases numbered 4, after V lost 4 bases and J lost 4 bases. Per the germline V gene, CDR1 is SGDLS and CDR2 is YYNGEE. This CDR3 is built from 13 residues.

The rearrangement uses TRBV27 and TRBJ2-1; weak D call: TRBD1 (5 bases). V was pared by 3 bases and J by 5 bases, with 14 bases between. Germline CDR1 reads MNHEY; CDR2 reads SMNVEV (reference sequence). This CDR3 contains 15 residues. DNA of the CDR3: TGTGCCAGCAGTTTTTACTCAGGGCCGCACAATGAGCAGTTCTTC. Amino acids: CASSFYSGPHNEQFF.

The J gene is TRBJ2-7, the V gene TRBV30, with D maybe TRBD1 (6 bases). The CDR3 totals 14 residues. CDR1 and CDR2 from the germline V gene are GTSNPN and SVGIG (reference sequence). Trimming took off 3 bases at V and 5 bases at J, with 17 bases between the two ends. The CDR3 reads CAWSINRATDEQYF. The CDR3 region has the DNA TGTGCCTGGAGCATAAACAGGGCCACCGACGAGCAGTACTTC.